Given below is one T cell receptor (beta chain) in context. Its antigen is not identified. The CDR3 covers 15 residues. J lost 6 bases, V lost 4 bases, and 10 bases had no gene match. Germline V gives CDR1 SGDLS, CDR2 YYNGEE. This sample is drawn from a study of identical twins. Findings and limits, study-wide: While abundant cord blood beta clonotypes carried fewer insertions, memory repertoires showed no such pattern. Out-of-frame alpha sequences common to twins exhibited a surplus of low generation probability. Beta out-of-frame sequences showed weaker excess twin sharing.

Healthy Caucasians supplied all donations. TCRdb re-derived calls from the 5' RACE reads in MiXCR, one entry per CDR3 protein. The sample holds 1.5 million to 2 million distinct CDR3 sequences; about 30% are singletons and the top ten take approximately 0.25%. The genes are TRBV9 and TRBJ2-3; 8 bases are a match to TRBD1. The receptor was derived from a newborn girl in good health. The sequencing sample was made of cord blood. In DNA, the CDR3 is TGTGCCAGCAGCATCGGGACAGGCAAAGGGGATACGCAGTATTTT. Protein sequence: CASSIGTGKGDTQYF.